Below, 2 T cell receptor beta chains from the same sample are listed, as sequenced in a study of blood T cells in healthy people across ages. A J-beta primer mix and a sample-barcoded 5' primer were used in a second PCR of roughly 7 to 12 cycles. TCRdb re-called the 5' RACE reads with MiXCR, one entry per CDR3 protein. Counted here are approximately 1,700,000 distinct CDR3 sequences, roughly 43% occurring once; the ten biggest clones make up under 25%. The sample comprised blood. The receptors were gathered from a human donor in good health.

The chain has TRBV11-2 and TRBJ2-1; D may be TRBD2 (5 bases). The CDR3 contains 13 residues. The germline V gene encodes CDR1 SGHAT and CDR2 FQNNGV. The ends were cut back, 7 bases at V and 5 bases at J, with 12 bases in the middle. In nucleotides, the CDR3 is TGTGCCAGCAAGAGTGGACTCAACAATGAGCAGTTCTTC. It translates to CASKSGLNNEQFF. Full variable domain (outside the CDR3, taken from reference TRBV11-2 and TRBJ2-1): EAGVAQSPRYKIIEKRQSVAFWCNPISGHATLYWYQQILGQGPKLLIQFQNNGVVDDSQLPKDRFSAERLKGVDSTLKIQPAKLEDSAVYLCASKSGLNNEQFFGPGTRLTVL.

The rearrangement uses TRBV2 and TRBJ1-2; D perhaps matches TRBD1 (5 bases). Germline CDR1 SNHLY, CDR2 FYNNEI. The CDR3 has 14 amino acids. V shed 3 bases and J shed 5 bases, with 13 bases lying between them. The CDR3 nucleotides are TGTGCCAGCAGTGAGCCCGGGACCCATTATGGCTACACCTTC. Translated: CASSEPGTHYGYTF. Looking up the rest from reference TRBV2 and TRBJ1-2 gives the full variable domain: EPEVTQTPSHQVTQMGQEVILRCVPISNHLYFYWYRQILGQKVEFLVSFYNNEISEKSEIFDDQFSVERPDGSNFTLKIRSTKLEDSAMYFCASSEPGTHYGYTFGSGTRLTVV.